Presented here are 26 T cell receptor beta chains from one specimen sequenced in a study of radiotherapy plus CTLA-4 blockade in lung cancer. The assay was immunoSEQ multiplex PCR, and TCRdb's table has in-frame clones only and misses some. The table shows 75,000 to 100,000 clones, with more than 75% occurring only once. This specimen was peripheral blood, taken from a patient treated with radiotherapy plus ipilimumab. The receptors were gathered from a human donor with non-small cell lung cancer who had a partial response to radiotherapy plus ipilimumab.

The chain is built from TRBV5-1 and TRBJ1-5, with D possibly being TRBD1 (5 bases). CDR1 and CDR2 (germline): SGHRS, YFSETQ. Trimming cost V 2 bases and J 0 bases, with 6 bases left between them. The CDR3 has 14 residues. CDR3 residues: CASSLGVSNQPQHF. The CDR3 nucleotides read TGCGCCAGCAGCTTAGGGGTTAGCAATCAGCCCCAGCATTTT. Based on the CDR3 plus reference TRBV5-1 and TRBJ1-5, the full variable domain is KAGVTQTPRYLIKTRGQQVTLSCSPISGHRSVSWYQQTPGQGLQFLFEYFSETQRNKGNFPGRFSGRQFSNSRSEMNVSTLELGDSALYLCASSLGVSNQPQHFGDGTRLSIL.

The V call is TRBV5-6, the J call TRBJ2-7, with 7 bases that match TRBD2. The CDR3 has 14 residues. The trim removed 0 bases at V and 0 bases at J, leaving 0 bases unmatched. Germline CDR1 SGHDT, CDR2 YYEEEE. CDR3 DNA: TGTGCCAGCAGCTTGGGGACTAGCTCCTACGAGCAGTACTTC. Its translation: CASSLGTSSYEQYF.

J is TRBJ2-5 and V is TRBV5-1; D might be TRBD2 (5 bases). The CDR3 has 15 residues. CDR1 is SGHRS, CDR2 YFSETQ, per germline. The V and J ends lost 2 bases and 3 bases respectively, with 14 bases between them. This chain's CDR3 is CASSFGGTVEETQYF. The CDR3 coding sequence is TGCGCCAGCAGCTTTGGAGGAACCGTGGAAGAGACCCAGTACTTC.

This clone turned up a few times. The chain joins TRBV30 to TRBJ1-1; D is undetermined. The CDR3 extends over 12 amino acids. Germline CDR1 and CDR2: GTSNPN and SVGIG (reference sequence). The V end lost 4 bases, the J end lost 6 bases, and 12 bases lay between the germline ends. CDR3 sequence reads: CAWNTPEPEAFF. CDR3 nucleotides: TGTGCCTGGAACACTCCGGAGCCTGAAGCTTTCTTT.

The chain joins TRBV9 to TRBJ2-3, with TRBD2 identical over 8 bases. The length of the CDR3 is 16 residues. Germline V CDR1 and CDR2: SGDLS, YYNGEE. Trimming took 4 bases from V and 3 from J; bases not matched to a gene: 10. The CDR3 region is CASSSGAGVRTDTQYF. Written as DNA, the CDR3 is TGTGCCAGCAGCTCGGGAGCGGGAGTACGGACAGATACGCAGTATTTT.

The CDR3 DNA reads as TGTGCCAGCCGGCGGACAGGGGGCTCCTACGAGCAGTACTTC. This encodes CASRRTGGSYEQYF. The J gene is TRBJ2-7, the V gene TRBV27; 10 nucleotides align to TRBD1. The CDR3 spans 14 residues. Unmatched junction bases numbered 4, after V lost 8 bases and J lost 0 bases. CDR1 is MNHEY and CDR2 is SMNVEV in the germline V gene (reference sequence).

The chain carries TRBV7-3 and TRBJ2-1, with 11 nucleotides matching TRBD2. The J segment lost 4 bases and the V segment lost 5 bases, leaving 4 bases of the junction unmatched. The CDR3 extends over 15 amino acids. The germline V gene encodes CDR1 SGHTA and CDR2 FQGTGA. The CDR3 nucleotides are TGTGCCAGCAGCCGGACTAGCGGGCCGTACAATGAGCAGTTCTTC. It translates to CASSRTSGPYNEQFF.

This chain links TRBV7-2 with TRBJ1-2; maybe TRBD1 (6 bases). Trimming stripped 5 bases from V and 7 bases from J, with 17 bases between. The length of the CDR3 is 14 residues. Germline CDR1 SGHTA, CDR2 FQGNSA. Here the CDR3 DNA reads TGTGCCAGCAGCCCAGGGACAAACCTCCGTGGCTACACCTTC. Protein sequence: CASSPGTNLRGYTF.

Within the sample, this clone is medium-sized. The genes are TRBV28 and TRBJ2-7; TRBD2 agrees at 12 bases. V gave up 5 bases and J gave up 4 bases; unmatched junction bases: 6. This CDR3 region has 15 residues. Germline V gene lookup returns CDR1 MDHEN and CDR2 SYDVKM. DNA of the CDR3: TGTGCCAGCAGTACCCCTAGCGGGAGGGTATACGAGCAGTACTTC. This translates into CASSTPSGRVYEQYF.

The chain is built from TRBV11-2 and TRBJ2-7, with 8 bases aligning to TRBD2. The CDR3 length is 14 residues. The germline CDR1 and CDR2 sequences are SGHAT and FQNNGV. Germline trimming cut 6 bases from V and 3 bases from J; bases unmatched to any gene: 7. CDR3 amino acids: CASRASGRDYEQYF. The CDR3 DNA is TGTGCCAGCAGGGCTAGCGGGCGAGACTACGAGCAGTACTTC. Complete variable domain (other parts from reference TRBV11-2 and TRBJ2-7): EAGVAQSPRYKIIEKRQSVAFWCNPISGHATLYWYQQILGQGPKLLIQFQNNGVVDDSQLPKDRFSAERLKGVDSTLKIQPAKLEDSAVYLCASRASGRDYEQYFGPGTRLTVT.

The chain carries TRBV7-2 and TRBJ2-1; 12 bases line up with TRBD2. Trimming removed 5 bases from V and 1 base from J; junction bases left unmatched: 6. Germline-derived CDR1 and CDR2 are SGHTA and FQGNSA. The CDR3 is 17 amino acids. For the CDR3, the DNA is TGTGCCAGCAGCCAGACTAGCGGGGGAGGGTCCTACAATGAGCAGTTCTTC. Translating it yields CASSQTSGGGSYNEQFF.

The chain links TRBV10-3 to TRBJ1-3; D unresolved. CDR1 and CDR2 from the germline V gene are ENHRY and SYGVKD. The CDR3 runs 15 residues. The V gene lost 3 bases and the J gene lost 1 base, with 10 bases spanning the gap. The CDR3 protein is CAISENKLSGNTIYF. The CDR3 nucleotides read TGTGCCATCAGTGAAAACAAGTTATCTGGAAACACCATATATTTT.

Points on this clone: This same CDR3 is encoded by further DNA sequences in the sample. The V and J genes are TRBV7-2 and TRBJ2-7, with TRBD2 matching over 9 bases. Germline V gives CDR1 SGHTA, CDR2 FQGNSA. The CDR3 is 13 amino acids. V lost 3 bases and J lost 3; bases outside the gene matches: 0. The CDR3 region is CASSLTSGYEQYF. Here the CDR3 DNA reads TGTGCCAGCAGCTTGACTAGCGGCTACGAGCAGTACTTC.

V usage is TRBV28 and J usage is TRBJ2-3; 8 bases are a match to TRBD1. The CDR3 covers 16 residues. Per germline, CDR1 MDHEN and CDR2 SYDVKM. V trimming: 5 bases; J trimming: 1 base; junction bases outside the gene matches: 8. The chain's CDR3 is CASSLIGQGGTDTQYF. CDR3 bases: TGTGCCAGCAGTCTTATCGGACAGGGTGGCACAGATACGCAGTATTTT.

The rearrangement joins TRBV18 to TRBJ2-1, with 8 bases fitting TRBD1. Germline values: CDR1 KGHSH, CDR2 LQKENI. This CDR3 spans 15 amino acids. Trimming took 5 bases from V and 4 from J; bases not matched to a gene: 7. CDR3 sequence reads: CASSRGQALYNEQFF. CDR3 in DNA: TGTGCCAGCTCAAGGGGACAGGCCCTTTACAATGAGCAGTTCTTC. Full variable domain (outside the CDR3, taken from reference TRBV18 and TRBJ2-1): NAGVMQNPRHLVRRRGQEARLRCSPMKGHSHVYWYRQLPEEGLKFMVYLQKENIIDESGMPKERFSAEFPKEGPSILRIQQVVRGDSAAYFCASSRGQALYNEQFFGPGTRLTVL.

The V call is TRBV5-1, the J call TRBJ2-1, with D perhaps matching TRBD2 (5 bases). Germline loops: CDR1 SGHRS, CDR2 YFSETQ. V shed 0 bases and J shed 2 bases, with 9 bases lying between them. This CDR3 is 15 amino acids long. The CDR3 region has the DNA TGCGCCAGCAGCTTGGGGGAGACTCCCTACAATGAGCAGTTCTTC. It is translated as CASSLGETPYNEQFF.

J is TRBJ2-5 and V is TRBV29-1; 14 bases are shared with TRBD2. Germline V lookup: CDR1 SQVTM, CDR2 ANQGSEA. The ends lost 7 bases at V and 9 bases at J; junction bases unmatched: 4. This CDR3 is 12 amino acids long. The CDR3 DNA sequence: TGCAGCGGGGGACTAGCGGGAGTTGCCCAGTACTTC. Amino acids: CSGGLAGVAQYF. The variable domain in full, completed from reference TRBV29-1 and TRBJ2-5, reads SAVISQKPSRDICQRGTSLTIQCQVDSQVTMMFWYRQQPGQSLTLIATANQGSEATYESGFVIDKFPISRPNLTFSTLTVSNMSPEDSSIYLCSGGLAGVAQYFGPGTRLLVL.

The rearrangement links TRBV5-1 to TRBJ2-5; 12 bases fit TRBD1. Germline CDR1 SGHRS, CDR2 YFSETQ. V shed 3 bases, J shed 5 bases, and the junction held 5 bases outside the gene matches. The CDR3 has 15 amino acids. The CDR3 sequence is CASSSGQGAYETQYF. In nucleotides, the CDR3 is TGCGCCAGCAGCTCGGGACAGGGGGCATATGAGACCCAGTACTTC.

The V call is TRBV10-2, the J call TRBJ2-3; a possible D gene is TRBD1 (5 bases). The CDR3 runs to 14 residues. The V end was cut by 6 bases, the J end by 0 bases, with 10 bases between. The germline V gene encodes CDR1 WSHSY and CDR2 SAAADI. This CDR3 is CASSRQRSTDTQYF. The CDR3 DNA is TGCGCCAGCAGCCGACAGAGGAGCACAGATACGCAGTATTTT.

The chain combines TRBV28 with TRBJ1-4; weak D call: TRBD1 (5 bases). Germline V gene sequence: CDR1 MDHEN, CDR2 SYDVKM. V shed 5 bases and J shed 4 bases, with 14 bases lying between them. The CDR3 has 15 residues. Here the CDR3 DNA reads TGTGCCAGCAGTGGGGGGGGGTCGGATAATGAAAAACTGTTTTTT. This translates into CASSGGGSDNEKLFF.

The V call is TRBV10-3, the J call TRBJ2-5; TRBD1 might be the D (6 bases). CDR3 length: 15 amino acids. Trimming removed 10 bases from V and 2 bases from J, with 20 bases in between. The germline V gene has CDR1 ENHRY and CDR2 SYGVKD. The CDR3, as DNA: TGTGCCACCCAACTCCGAGGGACAACACAAGAGACCCAGTACTTC. The encoded protein is CATQLRGTTQETQYF.

The V and J genes are TRBV19 and TRBJ1-1, with D tentatively TRBD1 (6 bases). V was pared by 3 bases and J by 5 bases, with 19 bases between. This CDR3 has 16 amino acids. Per germline, CDR1 LNHDA and CDR2 SQIVND (reference sequence). The CDR3 is CASSIGTTARGTEAFF. The CDR3 nucleotides read TGTGCCAGTAGTATTGGGACAACTGCGCGGGGGACTGAAGCTTTCTTT. Full variable domain (rest looked up from reference TRBV19 and TRBJ1-1): DGGITQSPKYLFRKEGQNVTLSCEQNLNHDAMYWYRQDPGQGLRLIYYSQIVNDFQKGDIAEGYSVSREKKESFPLTVTSAQKNPTAFYLCASSIGTTARGTEAFFGQGTRLTVV.

This clone was recorded a few times. V is TRBV6-1 and J is TRBJ1-2, with D hard to call. CDR3 length: 13 amino acids. Trimming removed 6 bases at V and 1 base at J, with 9 bases between. Germline loops: CDR1 MNHNS, CDR2 SASEGT. In DNA, the CDR3 is TGTGCCAGCAGCATCGGTTATAACTATGGCTACACCTTC. Its protein product is CASSIGYNYGYTF.

This chain uses TRBV28 with TRBJ2-1, with a weak D call TRBD1 (6 bases). Per the germline V gene, CDR1 is MDHEN and CDR2 is SYDVKM. V lost 7 bases and J 10 bases, leaving 17 bases between the germline ends. CDR3 length equals 13 residues. DNA of the CDR3: TGTGCCAGCAATAAGGTTTGGGGGCGCGAGCAGTTCTTC. It translates to CASNKVWGREQFF. Filled out from reference TRBV28 and TRBJ2-1, the complete variable domain reads DVKVTQSSRYLVKRTGEKVFLECVQDMDHENMFWYRQDPGLGLRLIYFSYDVKMKEKGDIPEGYSVSREKKERFSLILESASTNQTSMYLCASNKVWGREQFFGPGTRLTVL.

Comments on this clone: The identical CDR3 is also encoded by other nucleotide sequences in the sample. J is TRBJ1-2 and V is TRBV7-2, with 8 bases aligning to TRBD1. The V gene end was trimmed by 5 bases and the J gene end by 6 bases; junction bases not matched to a gene: 5. The CDR3 has 13 amino acids. Germline CDR1 SGHTA, CDR2 FQGNSA. For the CDR3, the DNA is TGTGCCAGCAGCCTTGGGACAGGAGATGGCTACACCTTC. Translating gives CASSLGTGDGYTF.

A word on this clone: One end of the junction fails to match germline, which may point to a read error. Additional DNA sequences in this sample encode the identical CDR3. The chain carries TRBV4-1 and TRBJ2-2; unclear D gene. The V gene's germline CDR1 is MGHRA and CDR2 YSYEKL. The CDR3 has 14 residues. In DNA form, the CDR3 reads TGCGCCAGTAGCCTAATGTCCGACACCGGGGAGCTGTTTTTT. Translated, it gives CASSLMSDTGELFF.